This T cell receptor (beta chain) was found in a study of shared clonotypes between healthy human individuals. Study at large: Donor composition was two women and a few men, aged 18 to 49.

About this clone: The antigen is unknown.

Study-wide results and limits: Memory subsets had estimated richness that was generally smaller than that of naive subsets.

The CDR3 extends over 16 amino acids. CDR1 and CDR2 from the germline V gene are LNHDA and SQIVND (reference sequence). V gave up 5 bases and J gave up 2 bases; unmatched junction bases: 6. Deep-level settings were used for running the assay. The table came from immunoSEQ multiplex PCR; TCRdb's copy has only in-frame clones and leaves some out. Counted here are some 79,000 clones, under 65% occurring once; the ten biggest clones make up under 65%. Sequenced material: memory CD8+ T cells sorted from blood. Subset: CD45RO+ cells pooled with CCR7-negative TemRA cells. The chain employs TRBV19 and TRBJ2-1; TRBD1 aligns across 10 bases. The sequence came from a man between 25 and 39 years old in good health. The CDR3 coding sequence is TGTGCCAGTAGTCCCGGGACAGGGGATGCCTACAATGAGCAGTTCTTC. Protein product: CASSPGTGDAYNEQFF.